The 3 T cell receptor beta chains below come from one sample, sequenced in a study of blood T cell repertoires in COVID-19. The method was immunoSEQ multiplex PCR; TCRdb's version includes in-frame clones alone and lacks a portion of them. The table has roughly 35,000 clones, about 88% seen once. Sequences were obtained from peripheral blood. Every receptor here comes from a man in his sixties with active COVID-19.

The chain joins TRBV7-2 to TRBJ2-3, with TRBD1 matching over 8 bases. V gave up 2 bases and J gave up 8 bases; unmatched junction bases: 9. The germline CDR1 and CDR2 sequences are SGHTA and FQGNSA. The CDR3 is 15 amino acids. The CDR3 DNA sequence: TGTGCCAGCAGCTTAACCCCAGGGGGCGCCGGTACGCAGTATTTT. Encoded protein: CASSLTPGGAGTQYF.

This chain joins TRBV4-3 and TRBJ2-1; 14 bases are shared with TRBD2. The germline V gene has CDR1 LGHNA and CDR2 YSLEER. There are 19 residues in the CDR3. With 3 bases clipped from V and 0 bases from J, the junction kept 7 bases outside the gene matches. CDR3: CASSQFGLAGGSSYNEQFF. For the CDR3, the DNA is TGCGCCAGCAGCCAGTTTGGACTAGCGGGAGGTAGCTCCTACAATGAGCAGTTCTTC.

CDR3 sequence: CASSFFEGETQYF. As DNA, the CDR3 is TGTGCCAGCAGCTTCTTTGAGGGAGAGACCCAGTACTTC. The J gene is TRBJ2-5, the V gene TRBV5-4, with D possibly TRBD2 on 5 matching bases. This CDR3 has 13 residues. Trimming took 2 bases from V and 4 from J, leaving 9 bases between them. CDR1 SGHNT and CDR2 YYREEE come from the germline V gene (reference sequence).